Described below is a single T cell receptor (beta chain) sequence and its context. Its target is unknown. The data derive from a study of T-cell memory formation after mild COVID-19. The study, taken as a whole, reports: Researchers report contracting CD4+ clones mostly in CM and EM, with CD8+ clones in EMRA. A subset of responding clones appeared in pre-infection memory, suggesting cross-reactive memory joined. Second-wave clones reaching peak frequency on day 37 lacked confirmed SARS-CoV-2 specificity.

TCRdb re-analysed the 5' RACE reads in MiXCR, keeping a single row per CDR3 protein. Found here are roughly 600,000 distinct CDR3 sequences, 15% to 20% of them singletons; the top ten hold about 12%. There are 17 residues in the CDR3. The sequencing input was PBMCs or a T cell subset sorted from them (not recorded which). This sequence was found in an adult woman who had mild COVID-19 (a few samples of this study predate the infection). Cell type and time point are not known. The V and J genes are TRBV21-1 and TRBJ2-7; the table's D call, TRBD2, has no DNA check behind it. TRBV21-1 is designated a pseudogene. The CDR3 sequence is CASSPGLAGPSTYEQYF. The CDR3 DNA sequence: TGTGCCAGCAGCCCGGGACTAGCGGGACCATCAACCTACGAGCAGTACTTC.